This paragraph covers one T cell receptor beta chain sequence. This clonotype has more than one count but fewer than ten. It lacks a known antigen. Base qualities are not provided; no much larger clone lies one nucleotide away. The library was made by PCR. The sequencer was an Illumina HiSeq 2500. Molecular barcoding was employed in the preparation of TCR libraries, with unique molecular identifiers being used to normalize TCRbeta repertoire quantification. TCRdb redid the processing of the public reads, applying fastp at Q25 and MiXCR, and retained in-frame beta chains. Under each unique CDR3 protein, matching rows form one entry showing the most common genes and DNA. The sample table records about 400,000 distinct CDR3 sequences; 15% to 20% of these occur just once. The ten biggest clones cover around 30% of the sample. This specimen belongs to a study of T-cell reconstitution after alpha-beta-depleted transplantation in children (dated by TCRdb to 2016 to 2017). For the wider study: T-cell immune reconstitution after TCRalphabeta/CD19-depleted allogeneic hematopoietic cell transplantation in children was quantitatively tracked in the study by means of TCR repertoire profiling. Points the paper makes about the study in general: Apparently early alphabetaT-cell count recovery about two months after transplant reportedly relied on only several hundred rapidly expanded clones derived from non-depleted graft cells. Over the following months the frequencies of hyperexpanded clones went down, and after one year T-cell counts and TCRbeta diversity were mostly credited to newly produced T cells. In some patients, high TCRbeta diversity at day 60 was attributed to recipient T cells and intrathymic progenitors that had survived conditioning.

The treatment or condition label corresponds to: allogeneic hematopoietic cell transplantation with graft depleted of TCRalphabeta T cells and CD19 B cells. The transplant recipients were children given TCRalphabeta/CD19-depleted allogeneic hematopoietic cell grafts. Sequenced here: PBMCs, mostly from graft donor cells, sampled 360 days after TCRalphabeta/CD19-depleted stem cell transplant. The clonotype comes from a boy younger than two who had a stem cell transplant for Wiskott-Aldrich syndrome, so the T cells may come from the graft donor.

The CDR3 protein sequence reads: CAISGGSHTQYF. In nucleotides, the sequence is TGTGCCATCAGTGGGGGCTCGCATACGCAGTATTTT. The chain was built from TRBV10-3 and TRBJ2-3; the D gene is perhaps TRBD1, on 5 matching bases. The germline V gene supplies CDR1 ENHRY and CDR2 SYGVKD. Spanning cysteine to phenylalanine, the CDR3 consists of 12 amino acids. The sequence is cut down to CDR3 DNA, 36 bases in frame from base 1. V is cut by 4 bases and J by 7 bases, and the space between the germline ends is 9 bases.